The source of this T cell receptor (beta chain) is a study of control samples from healthy donors and cancer patients (dated by TCRdb to the early 2020s). Libraries came from the immunoSEQ multiplex PCR assay. TCRdb's version of the immuneACCESS table is confined to in-frame rearrangements and falls short of the full clone set. An unresolved V gene accounts for under half of the shortfall where checked; the remainder is of unknown origin. In all, the sample holds 400,000 to 500,000 clones, and 80% to 95% of those were seen once. The top ten clonotypes cover more than 6% of the sample. CDR1 and CDR2 (SGHRS, YFSETQ) derive from the germline V gene. Deletion took 1 base off V and 0 bases off J, with a span of 11 bases between the germline ends. From the cysteine through the phenylalanine, the CDR3 covers 16 amino acids. The retained sequence is limited to the CDR3, 48 bases, with the frame set at the first base.

Of note for this clone: The target of this receptor is not known. No much larger clone is present one base from it, and per-base qualities are unavailable.

The chain couples TRBV5-1 to TRBJ1-3; the D gene is not confidently resolved. This sequence originates from a man aged 35-49 years with head and neck cancer. The specimen sequenced was PBMCs. In nucleotides, the sequence is TGCGCCAGCAGCTTGAGGGCAGCCGTCTCTGGAAACACCATATATTTT. The encoded protein is CASSLRAAVSGNTIYF. Reference TRBV5-1 and TRBJ1-3 proteins supply the regions before and after the CDR3; the full variable domain is: KAGVTQTPRYLIKTRGQQVTLSCSPISGHRSVSWYQQTPGQGLQFLFEYFSETQRNKGNFPGRFSGRQFSNSRSEMNVSTLELGDSALYLCASSLRAAVSGNTIYFGEGSWLTVV.